This T cell receptor (beta chain) was captured in a study of T cell responses to AZD1222 COVID-19 vaccine. Points from the study as a whole: Reports indicate that nearly half of spike-specific TCRs are directed at unmutated variant regions. Repertoire collection took place solely once the T cell response had peaked. In a largely white British group with more females than males, clonal diversity was possibly underestimated.

TCRdb's table, derived via immunoSEQ multiplex PCR, lists solely in-frame clones and lacks some. The data show roughly 180,000 clones, with 80% to 90% seen just once and more than 0.4% held by the top ten. The CDR3 is made up of 15 amino acids. CDR1 and CDR2 (germline): MGHRA, YSYEKL. The V gene lost 0 bases and the J gene lost 2 bases, with 9 bases spanning the gap. With regard to this clone: Antigen specificity is unknown.

The clonotype comes from an adult in good health. The sequenced sample was peripheral blood, obtained on day 0 of AZD1222 vaccination. V usage is TRBV4-1 and J usage is TRBJ2-3, with no clear D. CDR3 coding DNA: TGCGCCAGCAGCCAAGATCGGGCACCCACAGATACGCAGTATTTT. Amino acid sequence: CASSQDRAPTDTQYF.